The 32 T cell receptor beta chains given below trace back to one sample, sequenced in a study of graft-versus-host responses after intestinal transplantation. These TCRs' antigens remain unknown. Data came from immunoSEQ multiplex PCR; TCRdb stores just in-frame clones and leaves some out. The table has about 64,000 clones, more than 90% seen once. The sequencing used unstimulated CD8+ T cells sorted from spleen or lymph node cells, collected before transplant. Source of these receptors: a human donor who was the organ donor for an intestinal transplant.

In DNA, the CDR3 is TGTGCCAGTAGTATAGCCAGGACAGGGAGCACCTATGGCTACACCTTC. This codes for CASSIARTGSTYGYTF. V usage is TRBV19 and J usage is TRBJ1-2; 8 bases line up with TRBD1. Per the germline V gene, CDR1 is LNHDA and CDR2 is SQIVND (reference sequence). This CDR3 has 16 residues. After removal of 1 base from V and 4 bases from J, the junction contained 8 bases not matched to a gene.

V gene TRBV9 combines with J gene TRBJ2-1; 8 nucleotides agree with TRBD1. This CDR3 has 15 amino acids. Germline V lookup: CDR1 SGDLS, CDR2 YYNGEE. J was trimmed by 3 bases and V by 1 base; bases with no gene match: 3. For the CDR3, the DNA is TGTGCCAGCAGCGTATCGGGACAGGACTACAATGAGCAGTTCTTC. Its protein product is CASSVSGQDYNEQFF.

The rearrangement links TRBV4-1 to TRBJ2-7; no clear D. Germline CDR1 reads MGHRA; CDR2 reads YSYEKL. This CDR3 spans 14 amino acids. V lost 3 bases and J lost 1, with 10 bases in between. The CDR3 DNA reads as TGCGCCAGCAGCCACCCTAGAGATTCCTACGAGCAGTACTTC. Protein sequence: CASSHPRDSYEQYF.

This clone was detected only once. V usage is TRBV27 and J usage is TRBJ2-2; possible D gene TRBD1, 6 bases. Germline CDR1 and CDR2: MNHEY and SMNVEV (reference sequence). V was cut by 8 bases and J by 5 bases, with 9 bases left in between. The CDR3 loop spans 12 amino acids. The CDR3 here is CASEGVTGELFF. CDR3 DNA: TGTGCCAGCGAGGGGGTTACCGGGGAGCTGTTTTTT.

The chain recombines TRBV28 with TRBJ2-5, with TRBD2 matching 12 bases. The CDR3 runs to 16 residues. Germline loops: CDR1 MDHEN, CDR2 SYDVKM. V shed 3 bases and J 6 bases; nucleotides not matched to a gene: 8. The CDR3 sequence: CASSLIRLAGAKTQYF. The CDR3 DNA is TGTGCCAGCAGTTTGATCCGACTAGCGGGAGCAAAGACCCAGTACTTC.

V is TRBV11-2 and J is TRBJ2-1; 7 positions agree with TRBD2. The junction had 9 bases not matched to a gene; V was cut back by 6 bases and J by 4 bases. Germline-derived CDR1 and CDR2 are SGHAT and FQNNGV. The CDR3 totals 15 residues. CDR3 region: CASSSFGEGYNEQFF. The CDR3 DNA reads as TGTGCCAGCAGTTCCTTTGGGGAGGGATACAATGAGCAGTTCTTC.

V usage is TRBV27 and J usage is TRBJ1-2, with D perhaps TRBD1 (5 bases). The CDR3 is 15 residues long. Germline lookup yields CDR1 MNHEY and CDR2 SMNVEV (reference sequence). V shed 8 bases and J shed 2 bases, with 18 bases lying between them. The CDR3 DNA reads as TGTGCCAGCCCCGACCGGGGGATGGGCAACTATGGCTACACCTTC. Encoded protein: CASPDRGMGNYGYTF.

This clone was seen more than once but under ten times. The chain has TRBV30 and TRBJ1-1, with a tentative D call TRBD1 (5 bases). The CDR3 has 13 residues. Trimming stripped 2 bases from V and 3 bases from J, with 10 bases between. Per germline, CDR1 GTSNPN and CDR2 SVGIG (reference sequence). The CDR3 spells CAWSSTGDTEAFF. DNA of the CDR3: TGTGCCTGGAGTAGTACAGGCGACACTGAAGCTTTCTTT.

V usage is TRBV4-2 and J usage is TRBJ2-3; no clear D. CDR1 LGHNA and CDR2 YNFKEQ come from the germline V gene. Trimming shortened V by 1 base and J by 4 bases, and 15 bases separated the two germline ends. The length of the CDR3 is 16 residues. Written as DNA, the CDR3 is TGTGCCAGCAGCCAAGGATCTCGAGTGTTCTCAGATACGCAGTATTTT. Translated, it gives CASSQGSRVFSDTQYF.

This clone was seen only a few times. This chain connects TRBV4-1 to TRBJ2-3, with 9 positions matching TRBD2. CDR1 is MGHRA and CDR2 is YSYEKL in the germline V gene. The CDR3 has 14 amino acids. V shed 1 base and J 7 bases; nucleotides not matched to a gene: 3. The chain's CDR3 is CASSQAGTSNTQYF. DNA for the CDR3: TGCGCCAGCAGCCAAGCGGGGACTAGCAATACGCAGTATTTT.

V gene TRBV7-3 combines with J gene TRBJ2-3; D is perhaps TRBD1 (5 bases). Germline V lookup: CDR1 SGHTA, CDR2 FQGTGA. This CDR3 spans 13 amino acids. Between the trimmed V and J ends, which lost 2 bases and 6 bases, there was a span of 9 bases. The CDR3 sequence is CASSLGAGDTQYF. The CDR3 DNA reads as TGTGCCAGCAGCTTAGGGGCTGGGGATACGCAGTATTTT.

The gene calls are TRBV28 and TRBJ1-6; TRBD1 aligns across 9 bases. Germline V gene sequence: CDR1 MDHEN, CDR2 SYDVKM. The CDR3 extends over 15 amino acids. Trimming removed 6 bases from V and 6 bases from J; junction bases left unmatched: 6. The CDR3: CASSRTGEANSPLHF. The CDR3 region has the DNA TGTGCCAGCAGCCGGACAGGGGAGGCTAATTCACCCCTCCACTTT.

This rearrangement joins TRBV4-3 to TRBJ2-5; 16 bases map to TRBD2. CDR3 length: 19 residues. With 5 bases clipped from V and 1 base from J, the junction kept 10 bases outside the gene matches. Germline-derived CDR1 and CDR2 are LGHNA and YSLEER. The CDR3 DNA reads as TGCGCCAGCAGCAATATCCCGGGACTAGCGGGAGGGATCCAAGAGACCCAGTACTTC. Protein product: CASSNIPGLAGGIQETQYF.

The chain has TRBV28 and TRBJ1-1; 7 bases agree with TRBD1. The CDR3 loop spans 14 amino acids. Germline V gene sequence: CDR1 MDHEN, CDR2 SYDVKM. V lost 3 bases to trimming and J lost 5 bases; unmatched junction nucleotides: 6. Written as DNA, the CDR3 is TGTGCCAGCAGTTTGGCCAGGGGGAAAACTGAAGCTTTCTTT. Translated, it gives CASSLARGKTEAFF.

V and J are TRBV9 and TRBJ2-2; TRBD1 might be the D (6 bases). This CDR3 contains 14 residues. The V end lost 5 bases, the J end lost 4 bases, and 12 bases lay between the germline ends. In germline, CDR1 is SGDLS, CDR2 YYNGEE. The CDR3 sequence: CASSEQGSTGELFF. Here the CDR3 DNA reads TGTGCCAGCAGTGAACAGGGTTCCACCGGGGAGCTGTTTTTT. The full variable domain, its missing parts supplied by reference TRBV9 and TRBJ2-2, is DSGVTQTPKHLITATGQRVTLRCSPRSGDLSVYWYQQSLDQGLQFLIQYYNGEERAKGNILERFSAQQFPDLHSELNLSSLELGDSALYFCASSEQGSTGELFFGEGSRLTVL.

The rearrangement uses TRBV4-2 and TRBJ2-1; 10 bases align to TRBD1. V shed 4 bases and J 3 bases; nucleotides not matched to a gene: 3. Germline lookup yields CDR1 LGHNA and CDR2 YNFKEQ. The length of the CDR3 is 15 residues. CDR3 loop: CASSPWTGGYNEQFF. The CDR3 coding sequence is TGTGCCAGCAGCCCTTGGACAGGGGGCTACAATGAGCAGTTCTTC.

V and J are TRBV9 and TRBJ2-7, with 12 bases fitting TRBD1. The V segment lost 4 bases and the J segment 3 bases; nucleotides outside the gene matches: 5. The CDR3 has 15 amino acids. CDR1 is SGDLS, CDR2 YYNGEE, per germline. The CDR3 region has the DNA TGTGCCAGCAGCTCGGGACAGGGGGCTAGCTACGAGCAGTACTTC. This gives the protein CASSSGQGASYEQYF.

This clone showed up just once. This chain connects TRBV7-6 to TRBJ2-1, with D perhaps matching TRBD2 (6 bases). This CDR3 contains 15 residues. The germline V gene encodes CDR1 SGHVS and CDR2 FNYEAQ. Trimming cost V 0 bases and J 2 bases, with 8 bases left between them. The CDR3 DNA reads TGTGCCAGCAGCTTAGCGGGAGGCCCCTACAATGAGCAGTTCTTC. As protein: CASSLAGGPYNEQFF.

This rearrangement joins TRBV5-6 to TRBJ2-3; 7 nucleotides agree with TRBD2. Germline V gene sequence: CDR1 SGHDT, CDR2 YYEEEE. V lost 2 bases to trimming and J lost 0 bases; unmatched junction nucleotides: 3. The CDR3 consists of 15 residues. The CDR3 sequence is CASSLTSESTDTQYF. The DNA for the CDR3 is TGTGCCAGCAGCTTAACTAGCGAGAGCACAGATACGCAGTATTTT.

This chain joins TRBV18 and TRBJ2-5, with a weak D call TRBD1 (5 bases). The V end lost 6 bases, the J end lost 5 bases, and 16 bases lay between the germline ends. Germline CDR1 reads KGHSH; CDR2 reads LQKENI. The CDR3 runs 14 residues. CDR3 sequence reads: CASSPIGARETQYF. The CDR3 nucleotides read TGTGCCAGCTCCCCTATAGGGGCCAGGGAGACCCAGTACTTC.

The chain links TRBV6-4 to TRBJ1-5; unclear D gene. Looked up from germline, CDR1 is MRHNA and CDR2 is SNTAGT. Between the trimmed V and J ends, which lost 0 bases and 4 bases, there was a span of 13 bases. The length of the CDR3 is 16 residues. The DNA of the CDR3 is TGTGCCAGCAGTGACTCGAACGGCTACGGGAATCAGCCCCAGCATTTT. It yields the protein CASSDSNGYGNQPQHF.

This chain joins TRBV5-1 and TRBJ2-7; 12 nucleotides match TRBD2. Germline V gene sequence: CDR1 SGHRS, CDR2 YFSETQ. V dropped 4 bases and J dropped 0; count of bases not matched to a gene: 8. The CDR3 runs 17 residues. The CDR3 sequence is CASSGGTSGPSSYEQYF. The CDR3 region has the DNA TGCGCCAGCAGCGGAGGGACTAGCGGGCCTAGCTCCTACGAGCAGTACTTC. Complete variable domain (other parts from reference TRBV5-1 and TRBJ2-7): KAGVTQTPRYLIKTRGQQVTLSCSPISGHRSVSWYQQTPGQGLQFLFEYFSETQRNKGNFPGRFSGRQFSNSRSEMNVSTLELGDSALYLCASSGGTSGPSSYEQYFGPGTRLTVT.

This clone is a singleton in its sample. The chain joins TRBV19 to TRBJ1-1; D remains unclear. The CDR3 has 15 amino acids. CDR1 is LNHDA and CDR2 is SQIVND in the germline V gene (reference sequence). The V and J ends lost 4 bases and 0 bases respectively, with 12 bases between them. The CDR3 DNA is TGTGCCAGTAGTAAAGACCGGGATATGAACACTGAAGCTTTCTTT. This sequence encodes CASSKDRDMNTEAFF.

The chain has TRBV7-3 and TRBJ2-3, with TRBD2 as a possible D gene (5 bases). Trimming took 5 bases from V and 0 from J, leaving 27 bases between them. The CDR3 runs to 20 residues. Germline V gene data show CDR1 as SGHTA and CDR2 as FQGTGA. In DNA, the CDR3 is TGTGCCAGCAGCATCATTAACCCCACATTAGCGTCTTCTAGCACAGATACGCAGTATTTT. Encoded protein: CASSIINPTLASSSTDTQYF.

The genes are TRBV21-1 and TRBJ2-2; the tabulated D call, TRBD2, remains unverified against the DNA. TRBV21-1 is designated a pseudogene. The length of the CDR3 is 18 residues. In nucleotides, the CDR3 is TGTGCCAGCAGTAGCATGGGCGGAGGGCGGCGGGGCACCGGGGAGCTGTTTTTT. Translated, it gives CASSSMGGGRRGTGELFF.

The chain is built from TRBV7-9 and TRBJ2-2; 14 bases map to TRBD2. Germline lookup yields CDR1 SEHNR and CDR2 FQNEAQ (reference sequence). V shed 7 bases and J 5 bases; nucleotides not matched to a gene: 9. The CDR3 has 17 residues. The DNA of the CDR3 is TGTGCCAGCATCCCCGGGACTAGCGGGAGTGGAACCGGGGAGCTGTTTTTT. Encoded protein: CASIPGTSGSGTGELFF. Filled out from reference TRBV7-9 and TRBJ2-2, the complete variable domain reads DTGVSQNPRHKITKRGQNVTFRCDPISEHNRLYWYRQTLGQGPEFLTYFQNEAQLEKSRLLSDRFSAERPKGSFSTLEIQRTEQGDSAMYLCASIPGTSGSGTGELFFGEGSRLTVL.

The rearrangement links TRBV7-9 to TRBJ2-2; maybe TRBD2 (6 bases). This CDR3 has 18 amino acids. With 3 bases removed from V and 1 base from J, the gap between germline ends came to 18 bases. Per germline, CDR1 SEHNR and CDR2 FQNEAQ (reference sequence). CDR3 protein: CASSFPIRRGQNTGELFF. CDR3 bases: TGTGCCAGCAGCTTCCCAATCAGGAGGGGCCAGAACACCGGGGAGCTGTTTTTT.

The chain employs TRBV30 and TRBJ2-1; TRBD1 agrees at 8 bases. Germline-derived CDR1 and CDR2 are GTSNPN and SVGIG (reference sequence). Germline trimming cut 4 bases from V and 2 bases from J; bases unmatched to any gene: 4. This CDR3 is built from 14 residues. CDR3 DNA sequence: TGTGCCTGGACCGACAGGGGAACCTACAATGAGCAGTTCTTC. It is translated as CAWTDRGTYNEQFF.

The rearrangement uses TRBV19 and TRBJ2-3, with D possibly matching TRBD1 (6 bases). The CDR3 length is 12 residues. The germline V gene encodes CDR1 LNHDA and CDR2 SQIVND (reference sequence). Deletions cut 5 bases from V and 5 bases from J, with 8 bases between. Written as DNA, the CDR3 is TGTGCCAGTAGTTCAGGGGAAGATACGCAGTATTTT. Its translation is CASSSGEDTQYF.

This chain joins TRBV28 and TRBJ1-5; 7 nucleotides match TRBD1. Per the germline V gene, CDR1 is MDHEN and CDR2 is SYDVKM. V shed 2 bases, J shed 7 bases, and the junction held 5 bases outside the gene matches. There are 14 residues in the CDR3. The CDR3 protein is CASSLRQGSQPQHF. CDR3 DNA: TGTGCCAGCAGTTTACGACAGGGATCCCAGCCCCAGCATTTT.

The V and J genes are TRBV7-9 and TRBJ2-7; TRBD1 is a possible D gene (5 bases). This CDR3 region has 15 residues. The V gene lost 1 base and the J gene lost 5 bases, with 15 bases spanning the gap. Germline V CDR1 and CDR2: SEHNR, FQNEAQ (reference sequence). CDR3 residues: CASSLVPHRPHEQYF. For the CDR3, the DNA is TGTGCCAGCAGCTTAGTGCCCCACAGGCCCCACGAGCAGTACTTC.

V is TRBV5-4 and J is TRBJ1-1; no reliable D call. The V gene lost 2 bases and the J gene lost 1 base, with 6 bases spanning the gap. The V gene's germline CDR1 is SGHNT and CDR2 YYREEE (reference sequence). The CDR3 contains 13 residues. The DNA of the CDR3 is TGTGCCAGCAGCTTCACAGCGAACACTGAAGCTTTCTTT. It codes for CASSFTANTEAFF.